Given below is one T cell receptor beta chain in context. Its antigen remains unknown. The data were obtained in a study of monozygotic twins with inflammatory bowel disease. Study-wide results and caveats: A lone strong IBD-associated signal or clonotype found no support.

TCRdb reprocessed the 5' RACE reads and keeps a single row for each CDR3 protein, giving no DNA. The sample table sets out approximately 140,000 distinct CDR3 sequences. Germline V gives CDR1 DFQATT, CDR2 SNEGSKA (reference sequence). The CDR3 consists of 13 residues. The receptor was isolated from a human donor with ulcerative colitis or Crohn's disease, or a healthy co-twin of an affected twin (not recorded which). What was sequenced was blood. The V gene is TRBV20-1, the J gene TRBJ1-3; TCRdb proposes TRBD1, but this gene call is untestable without DNA. CDR3 sequence: CSAPEVDGNTIYF.